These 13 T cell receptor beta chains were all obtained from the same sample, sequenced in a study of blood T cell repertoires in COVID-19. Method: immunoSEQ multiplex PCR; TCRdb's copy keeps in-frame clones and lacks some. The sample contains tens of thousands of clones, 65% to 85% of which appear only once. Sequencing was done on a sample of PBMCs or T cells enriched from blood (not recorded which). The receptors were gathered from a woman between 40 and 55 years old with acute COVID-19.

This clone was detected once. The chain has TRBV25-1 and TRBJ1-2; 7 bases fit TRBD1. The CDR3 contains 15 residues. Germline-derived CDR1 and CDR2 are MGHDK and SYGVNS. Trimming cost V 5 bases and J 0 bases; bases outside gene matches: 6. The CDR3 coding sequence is TGTGCCAGCAGTACAAACAGGGGAGCTAACTATGGCTACACCTTC. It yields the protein CASSTNRGANYGYTF.

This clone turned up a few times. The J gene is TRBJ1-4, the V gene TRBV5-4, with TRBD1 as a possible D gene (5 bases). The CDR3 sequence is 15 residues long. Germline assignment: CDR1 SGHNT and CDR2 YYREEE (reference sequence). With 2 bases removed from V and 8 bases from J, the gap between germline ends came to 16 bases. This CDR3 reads CASSFTPGPNEKLFF. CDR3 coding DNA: TGTGCCAGCAGCTTTACGCCAGGGCCGAACGAAAAACTGTTTTTT.

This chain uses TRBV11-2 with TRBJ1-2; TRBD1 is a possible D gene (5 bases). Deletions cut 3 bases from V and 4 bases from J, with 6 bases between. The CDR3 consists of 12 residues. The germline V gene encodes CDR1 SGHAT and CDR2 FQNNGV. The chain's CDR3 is CASSFQGYGYTF. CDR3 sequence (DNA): TGTGCCAGCAGCTTTCAGGGCTATGGCTACACCTTC.

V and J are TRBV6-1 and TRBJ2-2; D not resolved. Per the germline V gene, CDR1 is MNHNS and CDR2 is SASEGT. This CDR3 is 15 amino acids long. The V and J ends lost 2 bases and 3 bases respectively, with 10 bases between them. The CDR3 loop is CASSEKRIYTGELFF. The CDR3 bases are TGTGCCAGCAGTGAAAAGAGGATCTACACCGGGGAGCTGTTTTTT.

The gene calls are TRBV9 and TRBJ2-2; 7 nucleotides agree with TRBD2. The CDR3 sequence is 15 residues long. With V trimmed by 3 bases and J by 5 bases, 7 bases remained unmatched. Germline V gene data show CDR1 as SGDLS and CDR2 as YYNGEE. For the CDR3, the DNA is TGTGCCAGCAGCGCCCACGGGGGGTCGACCGGGGAGCTGTTTTTT. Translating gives CASSAHGGSTGELFF.

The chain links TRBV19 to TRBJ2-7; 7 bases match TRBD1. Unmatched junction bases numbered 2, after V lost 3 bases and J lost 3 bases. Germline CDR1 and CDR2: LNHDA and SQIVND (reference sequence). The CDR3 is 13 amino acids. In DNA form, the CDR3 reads TGTGCCAGTAGTATGGGACAGAACTACGAGCAGTACGTC. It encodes CASSMGQNYEQYV.

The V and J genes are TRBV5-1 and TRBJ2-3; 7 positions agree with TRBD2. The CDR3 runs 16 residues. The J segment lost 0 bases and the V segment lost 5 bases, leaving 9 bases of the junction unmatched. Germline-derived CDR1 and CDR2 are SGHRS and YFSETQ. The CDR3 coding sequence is TGCGCCAGCAGAGGCGGTAGCGGGTCTAGCACAGATACGCAGTATTTT. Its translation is CASRGGSGSSTDTQYF.

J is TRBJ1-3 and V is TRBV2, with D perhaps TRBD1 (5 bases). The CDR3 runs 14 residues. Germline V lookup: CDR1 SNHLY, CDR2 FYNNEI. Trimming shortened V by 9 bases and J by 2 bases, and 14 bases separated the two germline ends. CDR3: CASTGFVTGNTIYF. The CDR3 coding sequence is TGTGCCAGTACAGGTTTTGTTACTGGAAACACCATATATTTT.

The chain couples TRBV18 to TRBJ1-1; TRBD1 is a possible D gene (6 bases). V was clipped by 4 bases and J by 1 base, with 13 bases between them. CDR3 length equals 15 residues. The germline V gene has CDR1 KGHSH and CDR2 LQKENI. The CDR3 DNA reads TGTGCCAGCTCACTCGCCGGGACACAGAACACTGAAGCTTTCTTT. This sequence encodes CASSLAGTQNTEAFF.

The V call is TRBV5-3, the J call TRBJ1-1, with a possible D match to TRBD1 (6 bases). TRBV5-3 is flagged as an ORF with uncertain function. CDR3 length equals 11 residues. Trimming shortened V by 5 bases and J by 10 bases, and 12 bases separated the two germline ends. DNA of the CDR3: TGTGCCAGAAGGGTACTGACAGGAGCTTTCTTT. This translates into CARRVLTGAFF.

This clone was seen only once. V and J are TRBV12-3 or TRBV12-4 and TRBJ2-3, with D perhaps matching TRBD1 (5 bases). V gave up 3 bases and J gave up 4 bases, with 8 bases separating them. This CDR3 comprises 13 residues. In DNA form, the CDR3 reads TGTGCCAGCAGTTTGGGCAGGGCAGATACGCAGTATTTT. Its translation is CASSLGRADTQYF.

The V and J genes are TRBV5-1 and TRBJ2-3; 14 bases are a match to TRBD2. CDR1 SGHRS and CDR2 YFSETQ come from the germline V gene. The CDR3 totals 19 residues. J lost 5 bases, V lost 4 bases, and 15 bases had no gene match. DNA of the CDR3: TGCGCCAGCAGCACCACCGGGACTAGCGGGAGTGGAGGACAAGATACGCAGTATTTT. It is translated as CASSTTGTSGSGGQDTQYF. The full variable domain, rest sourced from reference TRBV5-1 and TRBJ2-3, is KAGVTQTPRYLIKTRGQQVTLSCSPISGHRSVSWYQQTPGQGLQFLFEYFSETQRNKGNFPGRFSGRQFSNSRSEMNVSTLELGDSALYLCASSTTGTSGSGGQDTQYFGPGTRLTVL.

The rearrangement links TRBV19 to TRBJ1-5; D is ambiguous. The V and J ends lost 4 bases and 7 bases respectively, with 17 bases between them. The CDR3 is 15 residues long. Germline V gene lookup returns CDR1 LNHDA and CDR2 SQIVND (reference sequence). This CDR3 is CASSTRTLTWQPQHF. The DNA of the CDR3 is TGTGCCAGTAGTACGCGGACTCTTACGTGGCAGCCCCAGCATTTT.